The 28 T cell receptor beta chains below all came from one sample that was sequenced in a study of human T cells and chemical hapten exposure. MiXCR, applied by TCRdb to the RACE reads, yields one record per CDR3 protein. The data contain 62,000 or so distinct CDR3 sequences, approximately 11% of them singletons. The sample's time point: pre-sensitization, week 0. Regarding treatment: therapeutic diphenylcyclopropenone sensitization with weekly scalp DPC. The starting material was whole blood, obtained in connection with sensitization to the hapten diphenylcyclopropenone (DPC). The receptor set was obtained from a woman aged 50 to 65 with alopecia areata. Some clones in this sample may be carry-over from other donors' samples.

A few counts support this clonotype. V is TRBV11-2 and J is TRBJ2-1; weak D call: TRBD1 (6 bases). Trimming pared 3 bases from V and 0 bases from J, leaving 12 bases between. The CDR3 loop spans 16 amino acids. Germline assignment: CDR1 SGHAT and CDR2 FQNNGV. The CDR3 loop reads CASSFNGQSSYNEQFF. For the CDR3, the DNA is TGTGCCAGCAGCTTCAATGGACAGAGCTCCTACAATGAGCAGTTCTTC.

The DNA for the CDR3 is TGTGCCAGCAGCGTAGTTCCAGAGAACACTGAAGCTTTCTTT. Encoded protein: CASSVVPENTEAFF. V gene TRBV9 combines with J gene TRBJ1-1; D unresolved. Germline CDR1 and CDR2: SGDLS and YYNGEE. The CDR3 loop spans 14 amino acids. V shed 0 bases and J shed 1 base, with 7 bases lying between them.

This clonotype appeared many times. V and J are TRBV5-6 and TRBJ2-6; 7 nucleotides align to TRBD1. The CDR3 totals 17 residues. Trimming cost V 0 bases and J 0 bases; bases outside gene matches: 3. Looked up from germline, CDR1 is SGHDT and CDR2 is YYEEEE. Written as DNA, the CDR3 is TGTGCCAGCAGCTTGGGGACAGGAGACTCTGGGGCCAACGTCCTGACTTTC. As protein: CASSLGTGDSGANVLTF.

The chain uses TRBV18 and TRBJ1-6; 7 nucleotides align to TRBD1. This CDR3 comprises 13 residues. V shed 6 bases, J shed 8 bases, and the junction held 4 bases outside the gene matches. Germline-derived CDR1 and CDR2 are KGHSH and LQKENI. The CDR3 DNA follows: TGTGCCAGCTCCCAACAGGGGTATTCACCCCTCCACTTT. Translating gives CASSQQGYSPLHF.

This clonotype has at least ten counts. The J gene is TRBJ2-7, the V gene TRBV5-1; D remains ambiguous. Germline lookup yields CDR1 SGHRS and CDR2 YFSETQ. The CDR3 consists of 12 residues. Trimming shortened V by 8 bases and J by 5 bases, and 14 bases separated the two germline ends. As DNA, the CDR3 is TGCGCCAGTTCAACCGGGTGGGACGAGCAGTACTTC. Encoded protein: CASSTGWDEQYF. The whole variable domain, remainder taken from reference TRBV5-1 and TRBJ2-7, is KAGVTQTPRYLIKTRGQQVTLSCSPISGHRSVSWYQQTPGQGLQFLFEYFSETQRNKGNFPGRFSGRQFSNSRSEMNVSTLELGDSALYLCASSTGWDEQYFGPGTRLTVT.

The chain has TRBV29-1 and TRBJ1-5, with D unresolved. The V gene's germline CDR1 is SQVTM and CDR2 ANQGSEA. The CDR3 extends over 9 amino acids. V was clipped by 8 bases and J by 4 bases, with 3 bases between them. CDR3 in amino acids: CSQNQPQHF. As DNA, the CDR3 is TGCAGCCAGAATCAGCCCCAGCATTTT. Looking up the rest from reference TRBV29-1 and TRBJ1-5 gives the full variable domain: SAVISQKPSRDICQRGTSLTIQCQVDSQVTMMFWYRQQPGQSLTLIATANQGSEATYESGFVIDKFPISRPNLTFSTLTVSNMSPEDSSIYLCSQNQPQHFGDGTRLSIL.

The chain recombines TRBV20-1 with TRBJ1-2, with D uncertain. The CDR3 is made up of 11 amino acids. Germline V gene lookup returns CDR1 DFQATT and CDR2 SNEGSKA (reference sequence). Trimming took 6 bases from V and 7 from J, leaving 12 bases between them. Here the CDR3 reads CSATRLGGYTF. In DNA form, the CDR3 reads TGCAGTGCCACTAGACTCGGTGGCTACACCTTC.

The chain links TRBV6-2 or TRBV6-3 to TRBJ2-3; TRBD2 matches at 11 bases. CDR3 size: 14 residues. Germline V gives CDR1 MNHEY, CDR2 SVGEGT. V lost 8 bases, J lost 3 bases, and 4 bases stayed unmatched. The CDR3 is CASRIAGGTDTQYF. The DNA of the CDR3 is TGTGCCAGCCGTATAGCGGGGGGGACAGATACGCAGTATTTT.

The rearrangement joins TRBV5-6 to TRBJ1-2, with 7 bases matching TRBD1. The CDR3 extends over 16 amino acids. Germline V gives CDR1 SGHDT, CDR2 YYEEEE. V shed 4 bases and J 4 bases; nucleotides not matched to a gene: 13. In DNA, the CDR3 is TGTGCCAGCAGCGGGGACCAGGGGGAGATTTCCTATGGCTACACCTTC. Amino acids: CASSGDQGEISYGYTF.

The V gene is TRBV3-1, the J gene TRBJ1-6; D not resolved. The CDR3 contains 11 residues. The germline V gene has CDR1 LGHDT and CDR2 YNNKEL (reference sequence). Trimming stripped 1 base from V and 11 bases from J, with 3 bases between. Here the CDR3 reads CASSQGAPLHF. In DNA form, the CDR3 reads TGTGCCAGCAGCCAAGGTGCACCCCTCCACTTT.

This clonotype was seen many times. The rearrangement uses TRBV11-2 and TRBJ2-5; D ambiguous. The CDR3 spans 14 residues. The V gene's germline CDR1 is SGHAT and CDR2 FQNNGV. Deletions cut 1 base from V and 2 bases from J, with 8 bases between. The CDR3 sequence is CASSLGRFQETQYF. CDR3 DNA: TGTGCCAGCAGCTTAGGCAGATTTCAAGAGACCCAGTACTTC.

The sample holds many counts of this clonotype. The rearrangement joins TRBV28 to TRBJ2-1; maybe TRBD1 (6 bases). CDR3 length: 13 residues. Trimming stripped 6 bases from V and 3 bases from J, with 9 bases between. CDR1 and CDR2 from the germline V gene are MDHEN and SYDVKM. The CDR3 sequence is CASRDSNYNEQFF. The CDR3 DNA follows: TGTGCCAGCAGGGACAGTAACTACAATGAGCAGTTCTTC.

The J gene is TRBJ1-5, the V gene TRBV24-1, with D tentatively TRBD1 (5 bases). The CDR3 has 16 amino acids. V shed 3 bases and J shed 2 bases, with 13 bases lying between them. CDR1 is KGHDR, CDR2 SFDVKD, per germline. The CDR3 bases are TGTGCCACCAGTGATCCGGCGGGGGGTGGCAATCAGCCCCAGCATTTT. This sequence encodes CATSDPAGGGNQPQHF.

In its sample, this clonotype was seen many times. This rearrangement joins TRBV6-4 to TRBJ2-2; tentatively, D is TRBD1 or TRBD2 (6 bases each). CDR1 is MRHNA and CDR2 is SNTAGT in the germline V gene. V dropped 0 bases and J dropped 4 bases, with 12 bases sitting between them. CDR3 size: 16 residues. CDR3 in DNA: TGTGCCAGCAGTGACTCGGTGGGGGGCCCCACCGGGGAGCTGTTTTTT. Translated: CASSDSVGGPTGELFF.

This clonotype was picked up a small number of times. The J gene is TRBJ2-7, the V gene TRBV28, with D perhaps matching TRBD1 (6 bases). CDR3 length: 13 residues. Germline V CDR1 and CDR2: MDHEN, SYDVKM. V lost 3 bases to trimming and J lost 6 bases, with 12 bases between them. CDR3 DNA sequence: TGTGCCAGCAGTTTTTCCCAACAGGGCGAGCAGTACTTC. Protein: CASSFSQQGEQYF.

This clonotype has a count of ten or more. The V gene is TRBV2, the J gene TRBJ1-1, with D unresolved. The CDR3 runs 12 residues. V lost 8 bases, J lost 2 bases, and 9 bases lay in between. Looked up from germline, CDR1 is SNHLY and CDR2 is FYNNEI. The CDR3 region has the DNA TGTGCCAGCCTTAAGGTCAACACTGAAGCTTTCTTT. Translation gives CASLKVNTEAFF. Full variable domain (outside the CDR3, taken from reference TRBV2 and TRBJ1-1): EPEVTQTPSHQVTQMGQEVILRCVPISNHLYFYWYRQILGQKVEFLVSFYNNEISEKSEIFDDQFSVERPDGSNFTLKIRSTKLEDSAMYFCASLKVNTEAFFGQGTRLTVV.

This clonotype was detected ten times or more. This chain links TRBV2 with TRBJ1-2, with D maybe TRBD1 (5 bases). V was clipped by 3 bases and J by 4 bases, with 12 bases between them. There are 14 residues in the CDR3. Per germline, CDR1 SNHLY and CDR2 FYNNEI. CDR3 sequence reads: CASSDTGGSYGYTF. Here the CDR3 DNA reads TGTGCCAGCAGTGACACAGGAGGTTCCTATGGCTACACCTTC.

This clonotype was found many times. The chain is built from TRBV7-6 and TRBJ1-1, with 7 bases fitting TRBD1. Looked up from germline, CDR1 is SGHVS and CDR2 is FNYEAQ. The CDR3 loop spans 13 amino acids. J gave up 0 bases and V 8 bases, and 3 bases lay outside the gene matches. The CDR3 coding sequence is TGTGCCAGCGGGGACAGAGTGAACACTGAAGCTTTCTTT. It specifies CASGDRVNTEAFF.

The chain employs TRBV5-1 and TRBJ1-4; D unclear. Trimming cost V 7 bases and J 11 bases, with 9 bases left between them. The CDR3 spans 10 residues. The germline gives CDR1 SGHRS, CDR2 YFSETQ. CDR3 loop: CASSSAKLFF. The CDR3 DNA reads TGCGCCAGCTCTAGCGCGAAACTGTTTTTT.

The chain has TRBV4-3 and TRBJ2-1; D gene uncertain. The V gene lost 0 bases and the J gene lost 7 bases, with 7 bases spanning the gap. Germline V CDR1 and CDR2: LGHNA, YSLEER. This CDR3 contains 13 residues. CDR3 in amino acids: CASSQELRNEQFF. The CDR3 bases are TGCGCCAGCAGCCAAGAATTGAGAAATGAGCAGTTCTTC.

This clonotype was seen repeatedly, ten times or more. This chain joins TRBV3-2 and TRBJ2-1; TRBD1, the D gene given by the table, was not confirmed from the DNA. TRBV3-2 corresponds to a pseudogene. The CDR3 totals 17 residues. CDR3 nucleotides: TGTGCCAGCAGCCATTCTCCCGGGACCGCGACCTACAATGAGCAGTTCTTC. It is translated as CASSHSPGTATYNEQFF.

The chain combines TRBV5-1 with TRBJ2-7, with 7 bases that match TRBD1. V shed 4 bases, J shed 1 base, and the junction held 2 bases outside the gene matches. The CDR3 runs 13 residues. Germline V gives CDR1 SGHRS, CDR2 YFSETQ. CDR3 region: CASSPGQSYEQYF. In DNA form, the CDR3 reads TGCGCCAGCAGCCCGGGACAGTCCTACGAGCAGTACTTC.

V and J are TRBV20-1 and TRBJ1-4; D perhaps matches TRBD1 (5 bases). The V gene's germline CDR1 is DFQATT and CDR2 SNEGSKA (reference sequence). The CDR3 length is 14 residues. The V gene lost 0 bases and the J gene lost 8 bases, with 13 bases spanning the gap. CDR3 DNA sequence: TGCAGTGCTAGAGATCTGGGGGAATGGGAAAAACTGTTTTTT. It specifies CSARDLGEWEKLFF.

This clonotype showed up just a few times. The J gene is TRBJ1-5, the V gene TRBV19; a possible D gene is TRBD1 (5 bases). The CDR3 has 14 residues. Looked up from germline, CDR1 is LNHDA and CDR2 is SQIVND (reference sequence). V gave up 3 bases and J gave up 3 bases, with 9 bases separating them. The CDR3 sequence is CASSMGVPNQPQHF. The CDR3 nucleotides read TGTGCCAGTAGTATGGGGGTACCCAATCAGCCCCAGCATTTT.

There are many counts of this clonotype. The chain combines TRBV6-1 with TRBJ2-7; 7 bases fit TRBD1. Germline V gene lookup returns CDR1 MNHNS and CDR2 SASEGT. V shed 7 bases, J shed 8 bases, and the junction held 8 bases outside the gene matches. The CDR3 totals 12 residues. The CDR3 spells CASKLDREKQYF. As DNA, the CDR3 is TGTGCCAGCAAGTTAGACAGGGAAAAGCAGTACTTC.

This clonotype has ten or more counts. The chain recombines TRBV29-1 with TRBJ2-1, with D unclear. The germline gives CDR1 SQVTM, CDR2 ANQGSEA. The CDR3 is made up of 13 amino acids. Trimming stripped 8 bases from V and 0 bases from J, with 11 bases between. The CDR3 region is CSFTQSSYNEQFF. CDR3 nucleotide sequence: TGCAGCTTTACTCAGAGCTCCTACAATGAGCAGTTCTTC.

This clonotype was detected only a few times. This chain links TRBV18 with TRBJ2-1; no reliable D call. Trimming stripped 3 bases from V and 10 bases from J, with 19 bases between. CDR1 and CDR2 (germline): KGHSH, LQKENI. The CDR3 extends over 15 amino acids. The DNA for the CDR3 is TGTGCCAGCTCACCTTTACGGAGCAGCTCCAGGGAGCAGTTCTTC. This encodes CASSPLRSSSREQFF.

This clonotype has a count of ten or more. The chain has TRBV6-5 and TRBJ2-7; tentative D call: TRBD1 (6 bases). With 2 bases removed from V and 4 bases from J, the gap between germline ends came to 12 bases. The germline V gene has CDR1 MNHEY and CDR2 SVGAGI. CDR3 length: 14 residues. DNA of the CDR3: TGTGCCAGCAGTTACGCCAGGGGCTTGTACGAGCAGTACTTC. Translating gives CASSYARGLYEQYF.